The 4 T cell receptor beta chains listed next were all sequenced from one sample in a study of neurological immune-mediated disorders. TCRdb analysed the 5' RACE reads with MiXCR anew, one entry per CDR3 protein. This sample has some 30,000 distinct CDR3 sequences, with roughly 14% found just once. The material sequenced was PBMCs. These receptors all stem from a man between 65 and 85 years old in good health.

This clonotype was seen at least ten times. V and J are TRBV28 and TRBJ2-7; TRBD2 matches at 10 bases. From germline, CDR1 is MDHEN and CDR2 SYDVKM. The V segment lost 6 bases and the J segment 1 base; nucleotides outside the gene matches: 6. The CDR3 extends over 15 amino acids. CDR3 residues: CASSRSSGGSYEQYF. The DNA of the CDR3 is TGTGCCAGCAGCCGCTCTAGCGGGGGTTCCTACGAGCAGTACTTC.

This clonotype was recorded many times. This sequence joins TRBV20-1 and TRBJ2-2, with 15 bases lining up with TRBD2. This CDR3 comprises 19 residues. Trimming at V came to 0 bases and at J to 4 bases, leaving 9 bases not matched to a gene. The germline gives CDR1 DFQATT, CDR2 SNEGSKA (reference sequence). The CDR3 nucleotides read TGCAGTGCTAGAGACGCCGGGACTAGCGGGGGGACGGGCACCGGGGAGCTGTTTTTT. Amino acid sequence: CSARDAGTSGGTGTGELFF.

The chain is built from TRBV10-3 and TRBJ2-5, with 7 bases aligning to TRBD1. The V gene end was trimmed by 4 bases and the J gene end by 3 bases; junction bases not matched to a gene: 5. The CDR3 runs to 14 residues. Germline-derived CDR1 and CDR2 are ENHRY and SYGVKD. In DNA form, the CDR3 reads TGTGCCATCAGTGTAACAGGGGACGAAGAGACCCAGTACTTC. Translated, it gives CAISVTGDEETQYF.

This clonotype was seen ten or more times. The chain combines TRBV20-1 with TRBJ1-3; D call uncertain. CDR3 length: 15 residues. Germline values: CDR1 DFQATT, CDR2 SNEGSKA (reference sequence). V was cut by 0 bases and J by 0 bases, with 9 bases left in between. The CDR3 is CSARDGRVSGNTIYF. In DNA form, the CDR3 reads TGCAGTGCTAGAGATGGCCGGGTCTCTGGAAACACCATATATTTT.